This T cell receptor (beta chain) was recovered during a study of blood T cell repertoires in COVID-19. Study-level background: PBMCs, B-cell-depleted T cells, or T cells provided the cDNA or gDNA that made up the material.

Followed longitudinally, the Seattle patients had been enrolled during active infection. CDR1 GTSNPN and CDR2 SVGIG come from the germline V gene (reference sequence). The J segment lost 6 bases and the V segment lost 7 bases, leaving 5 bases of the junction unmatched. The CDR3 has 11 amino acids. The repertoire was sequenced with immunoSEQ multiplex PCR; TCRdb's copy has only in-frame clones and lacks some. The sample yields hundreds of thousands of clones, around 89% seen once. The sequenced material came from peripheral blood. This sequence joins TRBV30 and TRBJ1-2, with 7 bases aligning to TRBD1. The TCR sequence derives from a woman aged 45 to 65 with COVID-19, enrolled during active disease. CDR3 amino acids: CASSGGNGYTF. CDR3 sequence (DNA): TGTGCCTCGTCAGGGGGAAATGGCTACACCTTC. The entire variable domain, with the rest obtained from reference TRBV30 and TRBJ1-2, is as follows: SQTIHQWPATLVQPVGSPLSLECTVEGTSNPNLYWYRQAAGRGLQLLFYSVGIGQISSEVPQNLSASRPQDRQFILSSKKLLLSDSGFYLCASSGGNGYTFGSGTRLTVV.